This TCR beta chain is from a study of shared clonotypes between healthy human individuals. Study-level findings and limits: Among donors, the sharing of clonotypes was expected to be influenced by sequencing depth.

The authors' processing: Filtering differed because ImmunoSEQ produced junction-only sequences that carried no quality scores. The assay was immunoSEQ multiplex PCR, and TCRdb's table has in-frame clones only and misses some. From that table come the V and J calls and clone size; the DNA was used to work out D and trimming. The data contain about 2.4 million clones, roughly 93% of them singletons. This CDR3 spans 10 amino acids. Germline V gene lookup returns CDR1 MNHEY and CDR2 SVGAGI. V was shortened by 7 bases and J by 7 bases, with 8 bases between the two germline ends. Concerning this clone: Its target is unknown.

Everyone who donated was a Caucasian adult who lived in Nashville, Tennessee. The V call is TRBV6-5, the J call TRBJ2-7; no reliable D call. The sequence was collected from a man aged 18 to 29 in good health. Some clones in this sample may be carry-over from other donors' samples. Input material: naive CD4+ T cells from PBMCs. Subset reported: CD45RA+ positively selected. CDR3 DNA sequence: TGTGCCAGCAATTGGGGTGAGCAGTACTTC. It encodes CASNWGEQYF.